One and the same sample provided the 2 T cell receptor beta chains below, sequenced in a study of T cells in Graves' hyperthyroidism and ophthalmopathy (dated by TCRdb to about 2019). Library preparation was by multiplex PCR. The run used an Illumina HiSeq 2000. TCR beta CDR3 regions were amplified from RNA transcripts. For the first round of RT-PCR on the TCR CDR3, the HTBI primer set was used together with the Qiagen OneStep RT-PCR kit. The public reads were reprocessed in TCRdb via fastp at Q25 and MiXCR, keeping in-frame beta chains. Entries that share a CDR3 protein sequence are merged under the most common genes and DNA. Present in this sample are about 380,000 distinct CDR3 sequences, approximately 13% of which were seen just once. The top ten hold 20% to 25% of the sample. The sample comprised blood. Every receptor here comes from a man aged 25 to 45 with Graves' hyperthyroidism that later progressed to Graves' ophthalmopathy.

On this clonotype itself: This may be a read error, as it is one base from a much larger clone. The CDR3 does not end in the conserved phenylalanine or tryptophan, so this is likely a read error. The V gene is TRBV27, the J gene TRBJ2-1, with 7 nucleotides matching TRBD1. Germline lookup yields CDR1 MNHEY and CDR2 SMNVEV (reference sequence). V shed 6 bases, J shed 1 base, and the junction held 6 bases outside the gene matches. The CDR3 has 15 amino acids. The CDR3 DNA reads TGTGCCAGCAGCCCCAGCAGGGGGTCCTACAATGAGCAGTTCTCC. The encoded protein is CASSPSRGSYNEQFS.

This clonotype has ten or more counts. The CDR3 is CASSPKTGGWDEQFF. The DNA of the CDR3 is TGTGCCAGCAGCCCAAAGACAGGGGGGTGGGATGAGCAGTTCTTC. The chain is built from TRBV28 and TRBJ2-1; 9 bases align to TRBD1. Trimming at V came to 6 bases and at J to 8 bases, leaving 11 bases not matched to a gene. The CDR3 loop spans 15 amino acids. Germline V CDR1 and CDR2: MDHEN, SYDVKM. Full variable domain (missing parts from reference TRBV28 and TRBJ2-1): DVKVTQSSRYLVKRTGEKVFLECVQDMDHENMFWYRQDPGLGLRLIYFSYDVKMKEKGDIPEGYSVSREKKERFSLILESASTNQTSMYLCASSPKTGGWDEQFFGPGTRLTVL.